The source of this TCR beta chain is a study of shared clonotypes between healthy human individuals. The germline gives CDR1 SEHNR, CDR2 FQNEAQ (reference sequence). This CDR3 spans 15 amino acids. V was pared by 0 bases and J by 7 bases, with 15 bases between. Profiled with immunoSEQ multiplex PCR; TCRdb holds only in-frame clones, not every one. This table has about 1.5 million clones, under 99% appearing once. The chain carries TRBV7-9 and TRBJ2-5; D remains ambiguous. The sample taken for sequencing was naive CD4+ T cells sorted from blood. Subset: CD45RA+ positively selected. The sequence came from a young man in good health. The DNA for the CDR3 is TGTGCCAGCAGCTTAGCCGGGCCAGGTAACCCGACCCAGTACTTC. Its protein is CASSLAGPGNPTQYF.